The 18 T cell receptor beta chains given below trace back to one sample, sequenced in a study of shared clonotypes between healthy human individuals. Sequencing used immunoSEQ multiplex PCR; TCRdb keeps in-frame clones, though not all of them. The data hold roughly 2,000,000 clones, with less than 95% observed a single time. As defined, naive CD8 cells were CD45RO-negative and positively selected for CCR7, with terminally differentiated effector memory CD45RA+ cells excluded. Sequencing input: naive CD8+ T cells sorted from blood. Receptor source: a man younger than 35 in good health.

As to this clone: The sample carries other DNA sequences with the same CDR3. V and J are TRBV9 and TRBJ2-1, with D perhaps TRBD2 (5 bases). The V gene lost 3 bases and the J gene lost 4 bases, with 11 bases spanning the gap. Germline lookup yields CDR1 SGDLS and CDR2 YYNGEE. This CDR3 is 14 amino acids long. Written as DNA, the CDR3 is TGTGCCAGCAGCGCCTCCGGACTTTACAATGAGCAGTTCTTC. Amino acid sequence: CASSASGLYNEQFF.

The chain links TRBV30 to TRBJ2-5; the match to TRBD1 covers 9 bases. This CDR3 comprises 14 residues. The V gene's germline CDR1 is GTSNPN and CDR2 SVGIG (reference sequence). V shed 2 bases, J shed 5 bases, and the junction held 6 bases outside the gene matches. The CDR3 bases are TGTGCCTGGAGTTCAACAGGGGGCGTCGAGACCCAGTACTTC. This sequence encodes CAWSSTGGVETQYF.

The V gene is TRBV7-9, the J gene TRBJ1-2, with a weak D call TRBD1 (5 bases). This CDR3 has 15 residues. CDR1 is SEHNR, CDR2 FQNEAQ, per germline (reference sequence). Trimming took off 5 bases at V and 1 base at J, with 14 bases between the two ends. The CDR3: CASSPLRDGNYGYTF. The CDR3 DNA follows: TGTGCCAGCAGCCCACTCCGGGACGGTAACTATGGCTACACCTTC.

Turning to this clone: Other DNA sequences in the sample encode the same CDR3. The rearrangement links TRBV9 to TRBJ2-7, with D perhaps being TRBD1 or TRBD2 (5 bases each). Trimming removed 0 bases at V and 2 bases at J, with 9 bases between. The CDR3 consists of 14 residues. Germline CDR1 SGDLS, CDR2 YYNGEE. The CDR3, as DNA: TGTGCCAGCAGCGTAGGAGGGGCTACCTACGAGCAGTACTTC. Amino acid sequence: CASSVGGATYEQYF.

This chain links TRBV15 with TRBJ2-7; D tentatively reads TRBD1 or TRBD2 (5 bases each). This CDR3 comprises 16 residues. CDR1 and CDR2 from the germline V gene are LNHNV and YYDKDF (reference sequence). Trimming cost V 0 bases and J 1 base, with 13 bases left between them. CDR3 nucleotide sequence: TGTGCCACCAGCAGAGACCTTGGGACCGATTCCTACGAGCAGTACTTC. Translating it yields CATSRDLGTDSYEQYF.

The DNA for the CDR3 is TGTGCCGAGAAGGATCCGCGTAGCACAGATACGCAGTATTTT. This translates into CAEKDPRSTDTQYF. The chain employs TRBV2 and TRBJ2-3, with D unclear. Trimming left V 11 bases short and J 0 bases short, with 15 bases between. This CDR3 has 14 residues. Germline CDR1 SNHLY, CDR2 FYNNEI.

The CDR3 sequence: CASSVAERLAEHTGELFF. CDR3 DNA sequence: TGTGCCAGCAGCGTAGCCGAGAGACTAGCGGAACACACCGGGGAGCTGTTTTTT. The chain joins TRBV9 to TRBJ2-2; the match to TRBD2 covers 9 bases. Looked up from germline, CDR1 is SGDLS and CDR2 is YYNGEE. The CDR3 totals 18 residues. The V segment lost 0 bases and the J segment 3 bases; nucleotides outside the gene matches: 9.

The CDR3 nucleotides read TGTGCCAGCAGTTTAAGGGAACTGGTACCCCGTGGTAATTCACCCCTCCACTTT. Encoded protein: CASSLRELVPRGNSPLHF. The rearrangement uses TRBV28 and TRBJ1-6; D is unclear. The CDR3 loop spans 18 amino acids. Germline lookup yields CDR1 MDHEN and CDR2 SYDVKM. Trimming took 2 bases from V and 6 from J, leaving 20 bases between them.

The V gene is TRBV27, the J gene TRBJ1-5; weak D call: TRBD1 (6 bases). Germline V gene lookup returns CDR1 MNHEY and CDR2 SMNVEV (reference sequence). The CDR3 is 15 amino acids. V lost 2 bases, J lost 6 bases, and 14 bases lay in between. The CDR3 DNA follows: TGTGCCAGCAGTTTAGTATCGGGGGCTGGTCAGCCCCAGCATTTT. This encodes CASSLVSGAGQPQHF.

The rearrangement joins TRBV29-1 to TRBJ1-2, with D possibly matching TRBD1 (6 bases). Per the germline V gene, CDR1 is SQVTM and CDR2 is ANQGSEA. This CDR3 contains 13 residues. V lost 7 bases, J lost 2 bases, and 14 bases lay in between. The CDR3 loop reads CSAGGGPNYGYTF. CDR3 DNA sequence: TGCAGCGCCGGGGGGGGCCCGAACTATGGCTACACCTTC.

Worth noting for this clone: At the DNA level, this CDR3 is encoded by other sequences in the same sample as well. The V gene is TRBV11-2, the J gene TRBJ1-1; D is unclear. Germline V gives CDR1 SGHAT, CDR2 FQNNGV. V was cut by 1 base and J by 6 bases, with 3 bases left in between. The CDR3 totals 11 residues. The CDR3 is CASSLAAEAFF. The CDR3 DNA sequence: TGTGCCAGCAGCTTAGCCGCTGAAGCTTTCTTT.

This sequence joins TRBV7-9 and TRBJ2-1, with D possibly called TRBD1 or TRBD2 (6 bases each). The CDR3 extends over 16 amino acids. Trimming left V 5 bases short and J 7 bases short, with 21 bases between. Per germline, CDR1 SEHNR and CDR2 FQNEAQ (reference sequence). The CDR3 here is CASSRVGTLGGNEQFF. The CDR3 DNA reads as TGTGCCAGCAGCCGAGTTGGGACTTTAGGGGGGAATGAGCAGTTCTTC.

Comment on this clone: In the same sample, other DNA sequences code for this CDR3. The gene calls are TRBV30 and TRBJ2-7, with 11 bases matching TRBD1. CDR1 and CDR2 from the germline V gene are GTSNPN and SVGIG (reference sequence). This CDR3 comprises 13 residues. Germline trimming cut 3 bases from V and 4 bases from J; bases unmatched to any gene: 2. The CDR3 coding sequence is TGTGCCTGGAGAGGACAGGGGGCTTACGAGCAGTACTTC. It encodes CAWRGQGAYEQYF.

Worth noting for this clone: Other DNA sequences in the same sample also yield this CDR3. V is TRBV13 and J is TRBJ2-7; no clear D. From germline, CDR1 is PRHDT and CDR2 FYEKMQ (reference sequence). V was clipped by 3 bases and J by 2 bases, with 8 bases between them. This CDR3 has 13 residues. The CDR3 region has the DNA TGTGCCAGCAGCTTTGACGGAACCTACGAGCAGTACTTC. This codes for CASSFDGTYEQYF.

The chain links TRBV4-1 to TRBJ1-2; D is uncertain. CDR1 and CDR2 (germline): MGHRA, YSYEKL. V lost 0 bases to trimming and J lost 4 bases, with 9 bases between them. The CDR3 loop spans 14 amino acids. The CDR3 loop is CASSQDPSSYGYTF. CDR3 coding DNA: TGCGCCAGCAGCCAAGATCCCAGCTCCTATGGCTACACCTTC.

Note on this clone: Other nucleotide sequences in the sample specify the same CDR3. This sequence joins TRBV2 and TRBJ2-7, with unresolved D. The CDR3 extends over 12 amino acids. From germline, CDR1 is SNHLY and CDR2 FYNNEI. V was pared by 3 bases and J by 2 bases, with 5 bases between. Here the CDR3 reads CASSDETYEQYF. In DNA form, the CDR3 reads TGTGCCAGCAGTGACGAGACCTACGAGCAGTACTTC.

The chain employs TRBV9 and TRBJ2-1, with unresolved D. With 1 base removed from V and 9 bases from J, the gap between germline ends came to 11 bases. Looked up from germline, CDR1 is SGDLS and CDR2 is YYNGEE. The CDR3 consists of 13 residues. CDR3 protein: CASSVRPVREQFF. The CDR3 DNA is TGTGCCAGCAGCGTACGCCCCGTGCGTGAGCAGTTCTTC. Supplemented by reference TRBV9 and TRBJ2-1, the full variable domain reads DSGVTQTPKHLITATGQRVTLRCSPRSGDLSVYWYQQSLDQGLQFLIQYYNGEERAKGNILERFSAQQFPDLHSELNLSSLELGDSALYFCASSVRPVREQFFGPGTRLTVL.

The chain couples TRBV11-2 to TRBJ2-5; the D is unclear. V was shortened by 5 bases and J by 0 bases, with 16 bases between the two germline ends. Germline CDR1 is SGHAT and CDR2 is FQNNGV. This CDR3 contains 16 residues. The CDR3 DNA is TGTGCCAGCAGCCTTATGGCATACGATAACCAAGAGACCCAGTACTTC. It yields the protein CASSLMAYDNQETQYF. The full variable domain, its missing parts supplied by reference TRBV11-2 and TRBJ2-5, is EAGVAQSPRYKIIEKRQSVAFWCNPISGHATLYWYQQILGQGPKLLIQFQNNGVVDDSQLPKDRFSAERLKGVDSTLKIQPAKLEDSAVYLCASSLMAYDNQETQYFGPGTRLLVL.